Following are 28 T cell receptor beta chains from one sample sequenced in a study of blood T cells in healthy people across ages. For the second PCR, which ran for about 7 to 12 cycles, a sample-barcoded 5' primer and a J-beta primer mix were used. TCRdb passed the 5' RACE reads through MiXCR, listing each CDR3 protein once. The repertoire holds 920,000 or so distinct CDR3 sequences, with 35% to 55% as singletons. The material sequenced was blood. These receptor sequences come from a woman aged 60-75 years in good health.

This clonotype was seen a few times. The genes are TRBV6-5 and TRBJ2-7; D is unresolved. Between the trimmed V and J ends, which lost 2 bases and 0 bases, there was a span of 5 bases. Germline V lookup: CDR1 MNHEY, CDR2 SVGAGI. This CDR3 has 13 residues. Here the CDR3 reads CASSYVGSYEQYF. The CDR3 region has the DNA TGTGCCAGCAGTTACGTCGGCTCCTACGAGCAGTACTTC.

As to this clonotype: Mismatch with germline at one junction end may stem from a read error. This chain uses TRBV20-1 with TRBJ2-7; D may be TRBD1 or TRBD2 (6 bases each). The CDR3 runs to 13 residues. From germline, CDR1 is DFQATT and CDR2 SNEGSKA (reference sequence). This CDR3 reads CSARGLSSYERYF. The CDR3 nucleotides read TGCAGTGCCAGGGGACTGAGCTCCTACGAGCGGTACTTC.

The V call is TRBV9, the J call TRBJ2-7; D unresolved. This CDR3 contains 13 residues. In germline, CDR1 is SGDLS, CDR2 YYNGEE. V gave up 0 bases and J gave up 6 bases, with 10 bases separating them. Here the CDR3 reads CASSVESAGEQYF. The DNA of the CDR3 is TGTGCCAGCAGCGTAGAGAGCGCCGGCGAGCAGTACTTC.

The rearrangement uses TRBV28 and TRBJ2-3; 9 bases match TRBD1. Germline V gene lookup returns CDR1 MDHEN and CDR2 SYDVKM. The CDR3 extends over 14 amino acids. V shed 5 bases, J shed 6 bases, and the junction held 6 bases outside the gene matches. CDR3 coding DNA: TGTGCCAGCAGTCTCGGGACAGGGTTTGATACGCAGTATTTT. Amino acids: CASSLGTGFDTQYF.

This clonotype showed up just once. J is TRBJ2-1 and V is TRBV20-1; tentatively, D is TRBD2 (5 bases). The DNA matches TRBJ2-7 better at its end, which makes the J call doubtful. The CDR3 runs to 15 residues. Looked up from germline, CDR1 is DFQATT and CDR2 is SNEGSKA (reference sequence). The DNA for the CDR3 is TGCAGTGCTACCCCGGAACTAGTATCCTACAATGAGCAGTACTTC. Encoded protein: CSATPELVSYNEQYF.

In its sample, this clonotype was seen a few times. The CDR3 region has the DNA TGTGCCAGCAGCGGACTAGCGGGAGTAAATGAGCAGTTCTTC. It codes for CASSGLAGVNEQFF. The J gene is TRBJ2-1, the V gene TRBV6-5; 13 bases fit TRBD2. Germline CDR1 MNHEY, CDR2 SVGAGI. The CDR3 extends over 14 amino acids. Trimming removed 6 bases from V and 7 bases from J; junction bases left unmatched: 3.

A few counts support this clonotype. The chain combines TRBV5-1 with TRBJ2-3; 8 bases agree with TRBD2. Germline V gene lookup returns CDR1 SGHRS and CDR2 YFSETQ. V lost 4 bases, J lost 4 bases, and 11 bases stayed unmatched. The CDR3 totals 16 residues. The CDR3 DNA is TGCGCCAGCAGCCCCGAAGGACTAGCAGCTCCAGATACGCAGTATTTT. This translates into CASSPEGLAAPDTQYF. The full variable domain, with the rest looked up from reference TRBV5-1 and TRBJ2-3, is KAGVTQTPRYLIKTRGQQVTLSCSPISGHRSVSWYQQTPGQGLQFLFEYFSETQRNKGNFPGRFSGRQFSNSRSEMNVSTLELGDSALYLCASSPEGLAAPDTQYFGPGTRLTVL.

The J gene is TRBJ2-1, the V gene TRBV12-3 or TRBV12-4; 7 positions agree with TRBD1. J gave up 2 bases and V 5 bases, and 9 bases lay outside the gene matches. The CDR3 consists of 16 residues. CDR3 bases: TGTGCCAGCAGTCCGAGGGACAGCAAGGCCTACAATGAGCAGTTCTTC. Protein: CASSPRDSKAYNEQFF.

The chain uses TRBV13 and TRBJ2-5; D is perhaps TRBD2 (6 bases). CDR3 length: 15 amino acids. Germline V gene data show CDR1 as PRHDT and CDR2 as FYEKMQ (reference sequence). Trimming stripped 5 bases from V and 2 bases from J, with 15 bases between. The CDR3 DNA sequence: TGTGCCAGCAGCGTAGTAGCGGAACCACAAGAGACCCAGTACTTC. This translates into CASSVVAEPQETQYF.

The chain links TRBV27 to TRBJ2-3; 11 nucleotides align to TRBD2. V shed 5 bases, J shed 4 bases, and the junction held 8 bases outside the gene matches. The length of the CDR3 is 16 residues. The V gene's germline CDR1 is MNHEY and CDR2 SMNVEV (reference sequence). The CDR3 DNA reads TGTGCCAGCAGTCCCGATAGCGGGAGGGCCCCAGATACGCAGTATTTT. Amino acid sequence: CASSPDSGRAPDTQYF.

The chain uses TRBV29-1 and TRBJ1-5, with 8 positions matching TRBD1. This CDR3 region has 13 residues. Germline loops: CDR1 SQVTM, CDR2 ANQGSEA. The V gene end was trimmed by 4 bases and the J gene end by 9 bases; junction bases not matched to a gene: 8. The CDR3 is CSVGGTGGAPQHF. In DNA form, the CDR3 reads TGCAGCGTTGGTGGGACAGGTGGTGCGCCCCAGCATTTT.

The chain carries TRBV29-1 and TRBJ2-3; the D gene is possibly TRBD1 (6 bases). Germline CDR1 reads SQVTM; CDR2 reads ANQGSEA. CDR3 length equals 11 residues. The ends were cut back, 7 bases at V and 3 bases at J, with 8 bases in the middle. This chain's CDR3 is CSAGQTDTQYF. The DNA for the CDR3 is TGCAGCGCTGGACAGACAGATACGCAGTATTTT.

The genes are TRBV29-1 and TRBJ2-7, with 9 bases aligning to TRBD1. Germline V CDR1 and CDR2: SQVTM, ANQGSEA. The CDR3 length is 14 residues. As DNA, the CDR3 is TGCATCGCAAGGGGGCACAGGGGGCACTACGAGCAGTACTTC. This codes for CIARGHRGHYEQYF.

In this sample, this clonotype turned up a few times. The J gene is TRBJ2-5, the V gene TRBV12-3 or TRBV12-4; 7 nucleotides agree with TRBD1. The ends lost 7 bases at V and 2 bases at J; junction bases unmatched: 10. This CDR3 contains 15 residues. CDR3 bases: TGTGCCAGCATACTAGGGGGCGAGCTACAAGAGACCCAGTACTTC. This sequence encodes CASILGGELQETQYF.

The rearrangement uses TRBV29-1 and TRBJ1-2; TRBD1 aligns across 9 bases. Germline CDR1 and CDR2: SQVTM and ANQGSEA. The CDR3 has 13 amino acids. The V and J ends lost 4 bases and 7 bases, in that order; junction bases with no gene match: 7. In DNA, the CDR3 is TGCAGCGTTGGGGACAGGGAGATAGGTGGCTACACCTTC. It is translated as CSVGDREIGGYTF. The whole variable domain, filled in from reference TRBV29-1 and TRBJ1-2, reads SAVISQKPSRDICQRGTSLTIQCQVDSQVTMMFWYRQQPGQSLTLIATANQGSEATYESGFVIDKFPISRPNLTFSTLTVSNMSPEDSSIYLCSVGDREIGGYTFGSGTRLTVV.

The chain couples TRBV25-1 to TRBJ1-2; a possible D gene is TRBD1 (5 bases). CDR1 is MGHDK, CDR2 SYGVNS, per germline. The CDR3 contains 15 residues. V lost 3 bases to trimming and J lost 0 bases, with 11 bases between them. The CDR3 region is CASSESGRANYGYTF. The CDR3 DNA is TGTGCCAGCAGTGAGAGCGGCAGGGCTAACTATGGCTACACCTTC.

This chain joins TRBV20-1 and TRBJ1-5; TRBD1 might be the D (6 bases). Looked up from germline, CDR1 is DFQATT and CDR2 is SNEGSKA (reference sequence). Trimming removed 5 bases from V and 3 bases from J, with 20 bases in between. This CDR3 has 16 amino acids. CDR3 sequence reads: CSASPVKDRDNQPQHF. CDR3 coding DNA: TGCAGTGCTTCCCCCGTGAAGGACAGAGACAATCAGCCCCAGCATTTT.

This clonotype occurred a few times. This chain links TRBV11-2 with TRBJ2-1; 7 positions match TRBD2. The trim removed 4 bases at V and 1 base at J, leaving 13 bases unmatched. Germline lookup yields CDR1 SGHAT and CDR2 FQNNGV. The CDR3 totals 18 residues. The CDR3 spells CASSSYVGGRESYNEQFF. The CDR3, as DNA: TGTGCCAGCAGCTCCTACGTGGGGGGGAGGGAGTCCTACAATGAGCAGTTCTTC.

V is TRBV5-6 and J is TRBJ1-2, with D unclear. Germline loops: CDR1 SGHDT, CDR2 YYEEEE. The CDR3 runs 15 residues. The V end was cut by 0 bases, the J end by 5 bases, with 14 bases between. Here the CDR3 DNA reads TGTGCCAGCAGCTTGGGTCCCGATATGGAGTATGGCTACACCTTC. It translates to CASSLGPDMEYGYTF.

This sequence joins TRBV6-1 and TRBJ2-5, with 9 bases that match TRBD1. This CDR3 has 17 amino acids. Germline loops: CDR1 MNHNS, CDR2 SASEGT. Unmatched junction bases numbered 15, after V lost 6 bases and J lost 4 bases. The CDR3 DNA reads TGTGCCAGCAGCCCGCGGGACAGGGATGTTCGGGCAGAGACCCAGTACTTC. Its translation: CASSPRDRDVRAETQYF.

In nucleotides, the CDR3 is TGTGCCAGCAGCTTATCTGCCGCTACCTATGGCTACACCTTC. Protein product: CASSLSAATYGYTF. The V call is TRBV11-2, the J call TRBJ1-2; D call uncertain. V was pared by 2 bases and J by 4 bases, with 11 bases between. Germline V gives CDR1 SGHAT, CDR2 FQNNGV. The CDR3 extends over 14 amino acids.

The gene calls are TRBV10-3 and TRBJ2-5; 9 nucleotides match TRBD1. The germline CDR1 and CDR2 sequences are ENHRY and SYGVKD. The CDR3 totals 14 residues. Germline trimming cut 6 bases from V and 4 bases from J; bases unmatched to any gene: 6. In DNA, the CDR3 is TGTGCCATCAGCTTCGACAGGGGGGGAGAGACCCAGTACTTC. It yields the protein CAISFDRGGETQYF.

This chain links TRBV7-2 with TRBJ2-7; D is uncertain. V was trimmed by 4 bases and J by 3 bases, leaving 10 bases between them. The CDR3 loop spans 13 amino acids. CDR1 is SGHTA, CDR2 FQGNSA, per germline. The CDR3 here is CASSSSANYEQYF. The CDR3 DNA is TGTGCCAGCAGCTCCAGCGCAAACTACGAGCAGTACTTC. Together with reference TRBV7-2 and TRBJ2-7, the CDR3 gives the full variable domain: GAGVSQSPSNKVTEKGKDVELRCDPISGHTALYWYRQSLGQGLEFLIYFQGNSAPDKSGLPSDRFSAERTGGSVSTLTIQRTQQEDSAVYLCASSSSANYEQYFGPGTRLTVT.

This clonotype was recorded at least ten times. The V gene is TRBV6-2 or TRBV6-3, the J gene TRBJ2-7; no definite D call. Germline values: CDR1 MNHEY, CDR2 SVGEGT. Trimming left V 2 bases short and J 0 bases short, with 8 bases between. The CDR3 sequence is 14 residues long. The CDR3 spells CASSYRDNSYEQYF. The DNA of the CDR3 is TGTGCCAGCAGTTACCGAGACAACTCCTACGAGCAGTACTTC.

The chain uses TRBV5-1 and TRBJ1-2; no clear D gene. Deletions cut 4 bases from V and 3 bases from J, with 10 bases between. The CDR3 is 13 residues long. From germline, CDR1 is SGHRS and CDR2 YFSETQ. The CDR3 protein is CASSPLVDYGYTF. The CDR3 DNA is TGCGCCAGCAGCCCTTTAGTAGACTATGGCTACACCTTC.

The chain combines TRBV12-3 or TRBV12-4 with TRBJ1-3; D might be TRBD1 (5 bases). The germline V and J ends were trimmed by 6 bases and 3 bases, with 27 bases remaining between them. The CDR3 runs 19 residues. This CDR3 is CASRIPGLPRGRGGNTIYF. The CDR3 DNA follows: TGTGCCAGCAGGATACCGGGACTGCCTAGGGGTCGCGGTGGAAACACCATATATTTT.

The CDR3 DNA follows: TGTGCCAGCAGTTTAGCGCTTTCAGGGAATAGCTATGGCTACACCTTC. Its translation: CASSLALSGNSYGYTF. The V and J genes are TRBV12-3 or TRBV12-4 and TRBJ1-2; possibly TRBD1 for D (5 bases). The CDR3 contains 16 residues. The V and J ends lost 0 bases and 4 bases respectively, with 15 bases between them.

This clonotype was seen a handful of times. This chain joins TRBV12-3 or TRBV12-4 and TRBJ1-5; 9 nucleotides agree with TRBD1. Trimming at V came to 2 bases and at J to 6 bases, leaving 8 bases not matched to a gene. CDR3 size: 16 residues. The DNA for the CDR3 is TGTGCCAGCAGTTTAACATTGGACAGGGGATGTCAGCCCCAGCATTTT. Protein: CASSLTLDRGCQPQHF.